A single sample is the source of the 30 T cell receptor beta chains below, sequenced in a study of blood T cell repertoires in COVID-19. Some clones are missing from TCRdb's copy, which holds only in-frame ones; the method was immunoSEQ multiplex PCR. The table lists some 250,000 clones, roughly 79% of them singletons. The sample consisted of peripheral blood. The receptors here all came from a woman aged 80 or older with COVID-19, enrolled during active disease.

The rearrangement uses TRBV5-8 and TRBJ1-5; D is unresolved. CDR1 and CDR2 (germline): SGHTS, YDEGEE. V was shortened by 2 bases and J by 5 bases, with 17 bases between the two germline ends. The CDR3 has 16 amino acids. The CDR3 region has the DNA TGTGCCAGCAGCTTACCCGGGAACTCGCCTGATCAGCCCCAGCATTTT. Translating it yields CASSLPGNSPDQPQHF.

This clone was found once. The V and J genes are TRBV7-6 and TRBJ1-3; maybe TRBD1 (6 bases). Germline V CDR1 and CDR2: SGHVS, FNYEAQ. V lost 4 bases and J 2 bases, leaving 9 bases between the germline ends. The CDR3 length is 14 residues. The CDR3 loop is CASSWTVPGNTIYF. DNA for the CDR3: TGTGCCAGCAGCTGGACAGTTCCTGGAAACACCATATATTTT. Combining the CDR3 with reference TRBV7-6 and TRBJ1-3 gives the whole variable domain GAGVSQSPRYKVTKRGQDVALRCDPISGHVSLYWYRQALGQGPEFLTYFNYEAQQDKSGLPNDRFSAERPEGSISTLTIQRTEQRDSAMYRCASSWTVPGNTIYFGEGSWLTVV.

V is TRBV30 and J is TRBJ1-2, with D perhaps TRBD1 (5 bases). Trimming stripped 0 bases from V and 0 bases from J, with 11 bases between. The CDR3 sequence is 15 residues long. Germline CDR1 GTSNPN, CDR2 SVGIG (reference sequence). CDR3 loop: CAWSVRRAANYGYTF. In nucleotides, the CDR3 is TGTGCCTGGAGTGTACGCAGGGCAGCTAACTATGGCTACACCTTC.

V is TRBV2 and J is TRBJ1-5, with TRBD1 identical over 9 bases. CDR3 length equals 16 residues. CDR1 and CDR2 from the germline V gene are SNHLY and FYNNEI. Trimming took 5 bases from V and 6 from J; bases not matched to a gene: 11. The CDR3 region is CASSLQGAGLLQPQHF. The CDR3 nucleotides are TGTGCCAGCAGTCTACAGGGGGCAGGTTTACTTCAGCCCCAGCATTTT. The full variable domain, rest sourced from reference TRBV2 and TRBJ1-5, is EPEVTQTPSHQVTQMGQEVILRCVPISNHLYFYWYRQILGQKVEFLVSFYNNEISEKSEIFDDQFSVERPDGSNFTLKIRSTKLEDSAMYFCASSLQGAGLLQPQHFGDGTRLSIL.

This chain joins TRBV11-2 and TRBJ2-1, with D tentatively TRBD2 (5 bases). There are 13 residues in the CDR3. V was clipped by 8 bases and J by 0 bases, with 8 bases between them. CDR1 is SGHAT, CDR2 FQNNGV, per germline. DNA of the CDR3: TGTGCCAGCGAGGGTAGCTCCTACAATGAGCAGTTCTTC. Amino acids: CASEGSSYNEQFF.

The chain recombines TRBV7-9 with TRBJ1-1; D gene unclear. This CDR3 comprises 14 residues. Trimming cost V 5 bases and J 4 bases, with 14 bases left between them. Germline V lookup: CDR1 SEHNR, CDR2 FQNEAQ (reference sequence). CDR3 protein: CASSAPEYGTEAFF. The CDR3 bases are TGTGCCAGCAGCGCCCCCGAGTACGGCACTGAAGCTTTCTTT.

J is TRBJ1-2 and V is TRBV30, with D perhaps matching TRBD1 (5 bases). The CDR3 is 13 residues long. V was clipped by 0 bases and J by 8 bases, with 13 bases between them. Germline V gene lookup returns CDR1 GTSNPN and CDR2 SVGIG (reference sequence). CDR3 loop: CAWSVPGKGGYTF. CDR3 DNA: TGTGCCTGGAGTGTACCAGGGAAGGGGGGCTACACCTTC.

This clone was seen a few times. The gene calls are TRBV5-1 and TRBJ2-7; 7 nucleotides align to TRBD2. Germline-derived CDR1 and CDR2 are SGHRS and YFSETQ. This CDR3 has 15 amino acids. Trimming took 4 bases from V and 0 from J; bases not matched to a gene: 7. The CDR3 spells CASSPGGTSSYEQYF. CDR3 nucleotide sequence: TGCGCCAGCAGCCCCGGGGGGACGAGCTCCTACGAGCAGTACTTC.

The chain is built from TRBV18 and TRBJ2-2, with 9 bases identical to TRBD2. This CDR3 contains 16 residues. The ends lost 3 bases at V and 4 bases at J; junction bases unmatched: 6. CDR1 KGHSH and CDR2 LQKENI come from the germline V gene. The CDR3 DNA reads TGTGCCAGCTCACCGCGGGGGGGGAAGAGCACCGGGGAGCTGTTTTTT. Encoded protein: CASSPRGGKSTGELFF.

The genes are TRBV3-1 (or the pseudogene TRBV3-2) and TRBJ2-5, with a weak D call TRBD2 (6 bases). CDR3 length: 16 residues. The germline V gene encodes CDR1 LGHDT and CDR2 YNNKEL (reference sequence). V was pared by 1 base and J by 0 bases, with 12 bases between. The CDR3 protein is CASSQAIREYQETQYF. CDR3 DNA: TGTGCCAGCAGCCAAGCAATACGGGAGTACCAAGAGACCCAGTACTTC.

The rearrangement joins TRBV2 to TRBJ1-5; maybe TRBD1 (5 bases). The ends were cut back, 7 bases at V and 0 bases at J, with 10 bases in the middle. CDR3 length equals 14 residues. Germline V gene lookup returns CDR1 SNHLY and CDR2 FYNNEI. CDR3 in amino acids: CASTRGDSNQPQHF. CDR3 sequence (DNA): TGTGCCAGCACGCGGGGCGATAGCAATCAGCCCCAGCATTTT.

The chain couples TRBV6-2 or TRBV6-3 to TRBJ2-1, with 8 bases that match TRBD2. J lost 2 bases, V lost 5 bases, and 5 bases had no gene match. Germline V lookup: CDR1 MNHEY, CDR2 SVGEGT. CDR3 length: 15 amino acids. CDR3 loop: CASSPAGVPYNEQFF. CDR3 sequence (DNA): TGTGCCAGCAGTCCAGCGGGAGTCCCCTACAATGAGCAGTTCTTC.

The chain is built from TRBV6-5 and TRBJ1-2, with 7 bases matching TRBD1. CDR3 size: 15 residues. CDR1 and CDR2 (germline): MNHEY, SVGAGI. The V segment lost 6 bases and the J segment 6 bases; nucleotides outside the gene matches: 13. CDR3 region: CASRPLKTGYNGYTF. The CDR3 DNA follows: TGTGCCAGCAGACCACTGAAGACAGGGTACAATGGCTACACCTTC.

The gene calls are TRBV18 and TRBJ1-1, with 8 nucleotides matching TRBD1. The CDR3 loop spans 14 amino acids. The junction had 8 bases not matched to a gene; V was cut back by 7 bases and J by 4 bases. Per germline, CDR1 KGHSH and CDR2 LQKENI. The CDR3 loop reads CASFLGQVTTEAFF. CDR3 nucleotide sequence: TGTGCCAGCTTTTTGGGACAGGTGACCACTGAAGCTTTCTTT.

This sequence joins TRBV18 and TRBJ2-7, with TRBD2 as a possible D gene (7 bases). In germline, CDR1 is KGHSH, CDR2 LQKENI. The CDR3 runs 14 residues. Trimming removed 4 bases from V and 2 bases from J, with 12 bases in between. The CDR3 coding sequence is TGTGCCAGCTCACGAACGGGGGGCACCTACGAGCAGTACTTC. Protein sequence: CASSRTGGTYEQYF. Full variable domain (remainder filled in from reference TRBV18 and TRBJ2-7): NAGVMQNPRHLVRRRGQEARLRCSPMKGHSHVYWYRQLPEEGLKFMVYLQKENIIDESGMPKERFSAEFPKEGPSILRIQQVVRGDSAAYFCASSRTGGTYEQYFGPGTRLTVT.

In nucleotides, the CDR3 is TGTGCCAGCAGTTACTCCGACTTCACCTACGAGCAGTACTTC. This gives the protein CASSYSDFTYEQYF. The V call is TRBV6-5, the J call TRBJ2-7, with no clear D. The V end lost 0 bases, the J end lost 2 bases, and 8 bases lay between the germline ends. The CDR3 has 14 amino acids. CDR1 and CDR2 (germline): MNHEY, SVGAGI.

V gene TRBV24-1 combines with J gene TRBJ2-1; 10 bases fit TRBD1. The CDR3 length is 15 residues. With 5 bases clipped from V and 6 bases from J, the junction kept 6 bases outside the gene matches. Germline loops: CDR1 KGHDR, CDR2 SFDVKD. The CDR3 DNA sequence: TGTGCCACCAGTGGTCGGGACAGGGGCCTCAATGAGCAGTTCTTC. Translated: CATSGRDRGLNEQFF.

CDR3 nucleotide sequence: TGCGCCAGCAGCTTGGTGGGCAACATGAACACTGAAGCTTTCTTT. Its translation: CASSLVGNMNTEAFF. V usage is TRBV5-1 and J usage is TRBJ1-1; the D is unclear. This CDR3 has 15 residues. V was clipped by 0 bases and J by 0 bases, with 9 bases between them. Per germline, CDR1 SGHRS and CDR2 YFSETQ.

The CDR3 region is CASSYSPGGGQKLFF. The CDR3 coding sequence is TGTGCCAGCAGTTACTCTCCAGGGGGCGGGCAAAAACTGTTTTTT. This rearrangement joins TRBV6-5 to TRBJ1-4; 8 bases are shared with TRBD1. Looked up from germline, CDR1 is MNHEY and CDR2 is SVGAGI. The CDR3 is 15 amino acids. V was pared by 0 bases and J by 9 bases, with 6 bases of the junction left unmatched.

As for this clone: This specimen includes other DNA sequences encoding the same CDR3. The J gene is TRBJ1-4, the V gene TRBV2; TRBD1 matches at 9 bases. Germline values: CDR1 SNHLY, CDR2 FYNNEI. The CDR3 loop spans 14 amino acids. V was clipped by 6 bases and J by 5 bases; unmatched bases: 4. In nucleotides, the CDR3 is TGTGCCAGCAGCGCCGGGACAGGGAATGAAAAACTGTTTTTT. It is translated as CASSAGTGNEKLFF.

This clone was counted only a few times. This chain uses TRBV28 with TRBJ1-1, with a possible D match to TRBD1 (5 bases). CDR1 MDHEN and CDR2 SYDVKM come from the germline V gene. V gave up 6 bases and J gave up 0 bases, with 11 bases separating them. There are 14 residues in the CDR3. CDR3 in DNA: TGTGCCAGCAGCCCCGCAGGGATGAACACTGAAGCTTTCTTT. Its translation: CASSPAGMNTEAFF.

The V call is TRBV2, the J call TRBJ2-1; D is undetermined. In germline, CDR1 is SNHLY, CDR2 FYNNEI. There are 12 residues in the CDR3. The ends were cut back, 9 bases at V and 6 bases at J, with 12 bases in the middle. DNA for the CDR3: TGTGCCAGGTTTCTAGGCCGCAATGAGCAGTTCTTC. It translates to CARFLGRNEQFF.

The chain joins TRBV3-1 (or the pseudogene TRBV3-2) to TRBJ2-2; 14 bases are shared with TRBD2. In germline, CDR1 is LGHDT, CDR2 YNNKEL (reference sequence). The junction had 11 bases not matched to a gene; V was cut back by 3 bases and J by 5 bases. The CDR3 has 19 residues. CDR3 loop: CASSQEGLAGGLETGELFF. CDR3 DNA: TGTGCCAGCAGCCAGGAAGGACTAGCGGGAGGCTTAGAGACCGGGGAGCTGTTTTTT.

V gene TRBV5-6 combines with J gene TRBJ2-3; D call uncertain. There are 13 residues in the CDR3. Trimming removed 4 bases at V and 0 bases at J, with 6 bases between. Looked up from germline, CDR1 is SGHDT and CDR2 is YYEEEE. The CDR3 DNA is TGTGCCAGCAGCAGCGACAGCACAGATACGCAGTATTTT. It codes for CASSSDSTDTQYF.

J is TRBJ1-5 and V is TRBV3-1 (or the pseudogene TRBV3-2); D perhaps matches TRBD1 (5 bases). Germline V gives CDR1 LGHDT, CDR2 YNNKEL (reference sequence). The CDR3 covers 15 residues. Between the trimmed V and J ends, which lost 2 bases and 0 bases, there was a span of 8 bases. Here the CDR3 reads CASSQRGSSNQPQHF. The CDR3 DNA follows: TGTGCCAGCAGCCAAAGGGGCTCTAGCAATCAGCCCCAGCATTTT.

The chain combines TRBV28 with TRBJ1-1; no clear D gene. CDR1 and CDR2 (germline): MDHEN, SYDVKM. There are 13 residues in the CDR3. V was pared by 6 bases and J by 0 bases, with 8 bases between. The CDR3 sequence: CASRSTLNTEAFF. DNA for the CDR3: TGTGCCAGCAGATCTACCCTGAACACTGAAGCTTTCTTT.

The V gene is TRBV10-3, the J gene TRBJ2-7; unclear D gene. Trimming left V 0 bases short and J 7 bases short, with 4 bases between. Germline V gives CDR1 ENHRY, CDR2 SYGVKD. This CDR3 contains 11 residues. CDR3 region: CAISESREQYF. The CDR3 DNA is TGTGCCATCAGTGAGTCTCGGGAGCAGTACTTC.

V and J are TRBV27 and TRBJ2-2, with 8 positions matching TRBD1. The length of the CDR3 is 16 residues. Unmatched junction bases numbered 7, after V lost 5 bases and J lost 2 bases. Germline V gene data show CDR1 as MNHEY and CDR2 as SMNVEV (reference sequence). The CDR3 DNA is TGTGCCAGCAGTGCCGACAGGGGCTATAACACCGGGGAGCTGTTTTTT. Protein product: CASSADRGYNTGELFF.

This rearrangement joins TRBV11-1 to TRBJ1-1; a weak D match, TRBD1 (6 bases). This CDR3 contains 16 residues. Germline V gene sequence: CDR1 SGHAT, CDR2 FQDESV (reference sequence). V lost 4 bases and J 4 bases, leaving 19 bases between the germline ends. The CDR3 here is CASSSRDTRAITEAFF. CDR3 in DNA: TGTGCCAGCAGCTCCCGGGACACCCGAGCCATCACTGAAGCTTTCTTT.

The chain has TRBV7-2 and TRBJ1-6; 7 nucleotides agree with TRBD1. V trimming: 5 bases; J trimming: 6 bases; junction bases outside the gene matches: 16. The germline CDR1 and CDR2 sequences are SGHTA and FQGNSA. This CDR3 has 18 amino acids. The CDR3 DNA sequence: TGTGCCAGCAGCCTTATAGGAGGGGGCGCCCGAGCTAATTCACCCCTCCACTTT. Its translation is CASSLIGGGARANSPLHF.